This entry lists 31 T cell receptor beta chains sequenced from one sample in a study of human T cells and chemical hapten exposure. Time point denoted: pre-sensitization, week 0. Treatment indicated: therapeutic diphenylcyclopropenone sensitization with weekly scalp DPC. TCRdb itself ran the RACE reads through MiXCR, one entry per CDR3 protein. Here the sample spans more than 100,000 distinct CDR3 sequences, around an eighth being singletons. Specimen: whole blood, collected in connection with sensitization to the hapten diphenylcyclopropenone (DPC). The receptors come from a woman aged 18 to 35 with alopecia areata. Some clones in this sample may be carry-over from other donors' samples.

The genes are TRBV11-2 and TRBJ2-7; 7 bases match TRBD2. J lost 2 bases, V lost 6 bases, and 7 bases had no gene match. The germline CDR1 and CDR2 sequences are SGHAT and FQNNGV. This CDR3 comprises 14 residues. The CDR3 DNA reads TGTGCCAGCAGGAGCGGGACTACGCCCTACGAGCAGTACTTC. Its protein product is CASRSGTTPYEQYF.

This clonotype was seen ten or more times. The V call is TRBV11-2, the J call TRBJ2-7; a weak D match, TRBD2 (6 bases). This CDR3 contains 13 residues. Germline-derived CDR1 and CDR2 are SGHAT and FQNNGV. Trimming shortened V by 5 bases and J by 7 bases, and 15 bases separated the two germline ends. The CDR3 reads CASSPLGGREQYF. DNA of the CDR3: TGTGCCAGCAGCCCTCTGGGGGGTAGGGAGCAGTACTTC. Supplemented by reference TRBV11-2 and TRBJ2-7, the full variable domain reads EAGVAQSPRYKIIEKRQSVAFWCNPISGHATLYWYQQILGQGPKLLIQFQNNGVVDDSQLPKDRFSAERLKGVDSTLKIQPAKLEDSAVYLCASSPLGGREQYFGPGTRLTVT.

The chain has TRBV9 and TRBJ1-1; D is ambiguous. The V end lost 0 bases, the J end lost 10 bases, and 16 bases lay between the germline ends. CDR3 length equals 14 residues. Germline loops: CDR1 SGDLS, CDR2 YYNGEE. As DNA, the CDR3 is TGTGCCAGCAGCGTAGAGGCTAGGACCTCCGGAGCTTTCTTT. This encodes CASSVEARTSGAFF.

In its sample, this clonotype was seen a few times. The CDR3 region has the DNA TGTGCCAGCAGCCGATCTTCGTGGACAGGGCCGAATCAGCCCCAGCATTTT. Protein: CASSRSSWTGPNQPQHF. V gene TRBV7-9 combines with J gene TRBJ1-5; the match to TRBD1 covers 8 bases. CDR1 and CDR2 from the germline V gene are SEHNR and FQNEAQ (reference sequence). V lost 5 bases to trimming and J lost 4 bases; unmatched junction nucleotides: 13. The CDR3 has 17 residues.

This clonotype was counted between two and nine times. The rearrangement uses TRBV6-6 and TRBJ2-5; D ambiguous. Per the germline V gene, CDR1 is MNHNY and CDR2 is SVGAGI (reference sequence). The CDR3 loop spans 18 amino acids. Between the trimmed V and J ends, which lost 2 bases and 0 bases, there was a span of 19 bases. The CDR3 sequence: CASSYQSPLAEYQETQYF. DNA for the CDR3: TGTGCCAGCAGTTACCAAAGCCCCTTAGCTGAGTACCAAGAGACCCAGTACTTC.

J is TRBJ1-1 and V is TRBV7-3, with TRBD1 matching 8 bases. CDR1 is SGHTA and CDR2 is FQGTGA in the germline V gene. The length of the CDR3 is 14 residues. J was trimmed by 1 base and V by 2 bases; bases with no gene match: 0. CDR3 loop: CASSLQGANTEAFF. The CDR3 coding sequence is TGTGCCAGCAGCTTACAGGGGGCGAACACTGAAGCTTTCTTT.

This clonotype was picked up many times. V gene TRBV5-1 combines with J gene TRBJ2-7; 10 positions match TRBD2. From germline, CDR1 is SGHRS and CDR2 YFSETQ. The CDR3 is 15 residues long. After removal of 1 base from V and 3 bases from J, the junction contained 4 bases not matched to a gene. The DNA for the CDR3 is TGCGCCAGCAGCTTGTCGGCTAGCGGGGGCTACGAGCAGTACTTC. Its protein is CASSLSASGGYEQYF. Filled out from reference TRBV5-1 and TRBJ2-7, the complete variable domain reads KAGVTQTPRYLIKTRGQQVTLSCSPISGHRSVSWYQQTPGQGLQFLFEYFSETQRNKGNFPGRFSGRQFSNSRSEMNVSTLELGDSALYLCASSLSASGGYEQYFGPGTRLTVT.

This clonotype turned up a few times. This chain joins TRBV12-3 or TRBV12-4 and TRBJ2-7; D remains unclear. This CDR3 has 13 residues. V was clipped by 3 bases and J by 3 bases, with 9 bases between them. The CDR3: CASSLSEFYEQYF. Here the CDR3 DNA reads TGTGCCAGCAGTTTGTCCGAGTTCTACGAGCAGTACTTC.

This chain links TRBV29-1 with TRBJ2-5, with 16 bases aligning to TRBD2. CDR3 length: 18 amino acids. Germline-derived CDR1 and CDR2 are SQVTM and ANQGSEA. V trimming: 3 bases; J trimming: 1 base; junction bases outside the gene matches: 8. The CDR3 protein is CSVDLGLAGGTTQETQYF. CDR3 sequence (DNA): TGCAGCGTTGACTTGGGACTAGCGGGGGGGACTACCCAAGAGACCCAGTACTTC.

This clonotype was seen a handful of times. V and J are TRBV20-1 and TRBJ1-6, with 9 bases that match TRBD1. CDR3 length equals 14 residues. Trimming at V came to 6 bases and at J to 7 bases, leaving 7 bases not matched to a gene. Per germline, CDR1 DFQATT and CDR2 SNEGSKA (reference sequence). The CDR3 here is CSATGTGSNSPLHF. The CDR3 region has the DNA TGCAGTGCGACCGGGACAGGGTCGAATTCACCCCTCCACTTT.

The chain is built from TRBV11-2 and TRBJ2-2; D possibly corresponds to TRBD2 (6 bases). CDR1 and CDR2 (germline): SGHAT, FQNNGV. The CDR3 totals 13 residues. V was shortened by 1 base and J by 6 bases, with 6 bases between the two germline ends. Here the CDR3 DNA reads TGTGCCAGCAGCTTAGGGAGGGCCGGGGAGCTGTTTTTT. Encoded protein: CASSLGRAGELFF.

This clonotype occurred a few times. This chain uses TRBV12-3 or TRBV12-4 with TRBJ2-7; 9 bases agree with TRBD2. Trimming cost V 6 bases and J 6 bases; bases outside gene matches: 9. The CDR3 runs 14 residues. The CDR3 spells CASSRSGGGLEQYF. DNA of the CDR3: TGTGCCAGCAGCCGTAGCGGGGGAGGCCTCGAGCAGTACTTC.

This clonotype occurred many times. The rearrangement uses TRBV20-1 and TRBJ1-2; tentatively, D is TRBD1 (6 bases). Germline V gene sequence: CDR1 DFQATT, CDR2 SNEGSKA (reference sequence). Trimming removed 1 base at V and 6 bases at J, with 21 bases between. This CDR3 spans 16 amino acids. CDR3 nucleotide sequence: TGCAGTGCTAGAGCCCCGAAACAGGGATTATTCCATGGCTACACCTTC. It is translated as CSARAPKQGLFHGYTF.

V usage is TRBV27 and J usage is TRBJ1-5; no clear D gene. The CDR3 loop spans 13 amino acids. V was clipped by 0 bases and J by 4 bases, with 4 bases between them. Germline V gene sequence: CDR1 MNHEY, CDR2 SMNVEV (reference sequence). The CDR3 nucleotides read TGTGCCAGCAGTTTATCCTTTAATCAGCCCCAGCATTTT. Translated: CASSLSFNQPQHF.

This clonotype has at least ten counts. The chain carries TRBV6-6 and TRBJ1-4, with a possible D match to TRBD1 (6 bases). The CDR3 has 15 residues. Trimming removed 0 bases at V and 7 bases at J, with 12 bases between. Germline V gene sequence: CDR1 MNHNY, CDR2 SVGAGI (reference sequence). CDR3 nucleotide sequence: TGTGCCAGCAGTTACTCAGGTCCAGGGGTTGAAAAACTGTTTTTT. As protein: CASSYSGPGVEKLFF.

The V call is TRBV7-6, the J call TRBJ2-5; either TRBD1 or TRBD2 may supply D (5 bases each). V lost 5 bases, J lost 9 bases, and 25 bases lay in between. CDR3 size: 16 residues. Germline values: CDR1 SGHVS, CDR2 FNYEAQ. The CDR3 nucleotides read TGTGCCAGCAGCCCCGGGACGGCGGTTAATCGGAGACCCCAGTACTTC. The encoded protein is CASSPGTAVNRRPQYF.

There are a few counts of this clonotype. CDR3 sequence (DNA): TGTGCCAGCAGACCGACAGGGGAAGCAGATACGCAGTATTTT. This sequence encodes CASRPTGEADTQYF. This chain connects TRBV28 to TRBJ2-3, with 8 bases aligning to TRBD1. With V trimmed by 6 bases and J by 4 bases, 6 bases remained unmatched. Per germline, CDR1 MDHEN and CDR2 SYDVKM. The CDR3 loop spans 14 amino acids.

This clonotype has ten or more counts. The chain combines TRBV20-1 with TRBJ1-2; the D is unclear. This CDR3 has 11 residues. Trimming cost V 3 bases and J 2 bases, with 4 bases left between them. CDR1 is DFQATT, CDR2 SNEGSKA, per germline (reference sequence). CDR3 nucleotides: TGCAGTGCTAGTGCCAACTATGGCTACACCTTC. Amino acid sequence: CSASANYGYTF.

This clonotype turned up a few times. The rearrangement uses TRBV5-5 and TRBJ2-3, with 7 bases matching TRBD2. V dropped 0 bases and J dropped 3; count of bases not matched to a gene: 7. CDR1 and CDR2 from the germline V gene are SGHKS and YYEKEE (reference sequence). The CDR3 consists of 16 residues. CDR3 coding DNA: TGTGCCAGCAGCTTGGGGCACCGACTAGCAACAGATACGCAGTATTTT. Its protein is CASSLGHRLATDTQYF. The variable domain in full, completed from reference TRBV5-5 and TRBJ2-3, reads DAGVTQSPTHLIKTRGQQVTLRCSPISGHKSVSWYQQVLGQGPQFIFQYYEKEERGRGNFPDRFSARQFPNYSSELNVNALLLGDSALYLCASSLGHRLATDTQYFGPGTRLTVL.

Only a few counts were recorded for this clonotype. The DNA for the CDR3 is TGCAGCGTTGGCCAGGGTCGTGATCAGCCCCAGCATTTT. Its protein is CSVGQGRDQPQHF. This chain uses TRBV29-1 with TRBJ1-5; possibly TRBD1 for D (5 bases). The germline V gene encodes CDR1 SQVTM and CDR2 ANQGSEA. This CDR3 contains 13 residues. V was cut by 4 bases and J by 5 bases, with 12 bases left in between. Supplemented by reference TRBV29-1 and TRBJ1-5, the full variable domain reads SAVISQKPSRDICQRGTSLTIQCQVDSQVTMMFWYRQQPGQSLTLIATANQGSEATYESGFVIDKFPISRPNLTFSTLTVSNMSPEDSSIYLCSVGQGRDQPQHFGDGTRLSIL.

The table lists this clonotype with a count of one. The chain is built from TRBV30 and TRBJ1-2; TRBD1 aligns across 10 bases. V lost 7 bases, J lost 3 bases, and 8 bases stayed unmatched. CDR1 and CDR2 (germline): GTSNPN, SVGIG (reference sequence). The CDR3 is 14 amino acids. In DNA, the CDR3 is TGTGCCTCCCACCTTGGACAGGGGGACTATGGCTACACCTTC. Its translation: CASHLGQGDYGYTF.

This clonotype was found a few times. The rearrangement links TRBV18 to TRBJ2-7; D is ambiguous. Trimming took 3 bases from V and 0 from J, leaving 9 bases between them. There are 14 residues in the CDR3. Germline V gives CDR1 KGHSH, CDR2 LQKENI. The CDR3 spells CASSPFQNSYEQYF. Written as DNA, the CDR3 is TGTGCCAGCTCACCTTTTCAGAACTCCTACGAGCAGTACTTC.

This clonotype was observed a handful of times. The V gene is TRBV6-2 or TRBV6-3, the J gene TRBJ2-1; 7 nucleotides align to TRBD2. This CDR3 has 14 residues. The V gene end was trimmed by 4 bases and the J gene end by 8 bases; junction bases not matched to a gene: 8. CDR1 is MNHEY, CDR2 SVGEGT, per germline. CDR3 sequence: CASSWSETSDEQFF. Written as DNA, the CDR3 is TGTGCCAGCAGTTGGTCTGAAACTAGCGATGAGCAGTTCTTC.

This clonotype was observed many times. This chain connects TRBV5-4 to TRBJ2-2, with D tentatively TRBD2 (5 bases). Germline V gives CDR1 SGHNT, CDR2 YYREEE (reference sequence). With 0 bases removed from V and 3 bases from J, the gap between germline ends came to 15 bases. This CDR3 has 17 residues. The CDR3 DNA is TGTGCCAGCAGCTTGGGGCTCACTATCGGGGACACCGGGGAGCTGTTTTTT. The encoded protein is CASSLGLTIGDTGELFF.

The chain joins TRBV29-1 to TRBJ2-7; 9 nucleotides line up with TRBD1. Trimming at V came to 3 bases and at J to 2 bases, leaving 8 bases not matched to a gene. Germline V gives CDR1 SQVTM, CDR2 ANQGSEA. This CDR3 comprises 15 residues. CDR3 sequence reads: CSVEVRDRDTYEQYF. The CDR3 DNA is TGCAGCGTTGAGGTTCGGGACAGGGATACCTACGAGCAGTACTTC.

This clonotype was found a few times. The CDR3 DNA reads as TGTGCCAGCGGCGACTACTTAGAGACCCAGTACTTC. As protein: CASGDYLETQYF. The V and J genes are TRBV11-2 and TRBJ2-5; a possible D gene is TRBD2 (5 bases). The CDR3 consists of 12 residues. Germline loops: CDR1 SGHAT, CDR2 FQNNGV. V lost 8 bases to trimming and J lost 4 bases, with 11 bases between them.

This rearrangement joins TRBV20-1 to TRBJ2-5, with D perhaps assigned TRBD1 or TRBD2 (5 bases each). V was pared by 1 base and J by 1 base, with 13 bases between. The CDR3 runs to 15 residues. CDR1 DFQATT and CDR2 SNEGSKA come from the germline V gene (reference sequence). The chain's CDR3 is CSARAGTATQETQYF. The CDR3, as DNA: TGCAGTGCTAGAGCGGGGACGGCAACCCAAGAGACCCAGTACTTC.

This clonotype was seen a handful of times. The chain joins TRBV20-1 to TRBJ2-5; 7 bases agree with TRBD1. The CDR3 runs to 12 residues. CDR1 is DFQATT, CDR2 SNEGSKA, per germline (reference sequence). Trimming at V came to 5 bases and at J to 5 bases, leaving 5 bases not matched to a gene. This CDR3 reads CSAGQDGETQYF. The CDR3 region has the DNA TGCAGTGCTGGACAGGACGGTGAGACCCAGTACTTC.

The genes are TRBV23-1 and TRBJ2-6; 9 positions match TRBD1. TRBV23-1 counts as an open reading frame of uncertain function. V lost 0 bases, J lost 2 bases, and 8 bases stayed unmatched. The CDR3 runs 19 residues. Written as DNA, the CDR3 is TGCGCCAGCAGTCAATCGCTGGGACAGGGTCCCCCTGGGGCCAACGTCCTGACTTTC. Translation gives CASSQSLGQGPPGANVLTF.

The table lists this clonotype with many counts. This chain joins TRBV6-2 or TRBV6-3 and TRBJ2-3; the D is unclear. Trimming shortened V by 6 bases and J by 2 bases, and 15 bases separated the two germline ends. The CDR3 length is 15 residues. Germline CDR1 reads MNHEY; CDR2 reads SVGEGT. CDR3 sequence reads: CASSPLDGYTDTQYF. Here the CDR3 DNA reads TGTGCCAGCAGCCCTTTGGACGGATACACAGATACGCAGTATTTT.

This clonotype was seen many times. The chain couples TRBV12-5 to TRBJ1-5; D ambiguous. The germline V and J ends were trimmed by 7 bases and 5 bases, with 21 bases remaining between them. The CDR3 is made up of 16 amino acids. Germline lookup yields CDR1 LGHNT and CDR2 FRNRAP. CDR3 DNA: TGTGCTAGTGCCAAATGGCTGTCGGCGCCGTATCAGCCCCAGCATTTT. Amino acid sequence: CASAKWLSAPYQPQHF.